The 23 T cell receptor beta chains below come from one sample, sequenced in a study of beta chain features in type 1 diabetes. Expressed TCRB transcripts were sequenced because the entire RNA isolate underwent reverse transcription. The protocol was immunoSEQ multiplex PCR, while the TCRdb copy is restricted to in-frame clones and leaves out a portion. The sample yields around 160,000 clones, around 51% seen once. The source material was Tregs from blood. These receptors were collected from a young man in good health.

This clone occurred a few times. The chain employs TRBV2 and TRBJ2-2; no definite D call. The CDR3 spans 14 residues. Germline CDR1 and CDR2: SNHLY and FYNNEI. V gave up 7 bases and J gave up 0 bases, with 9 bases separating them. CDR3 DNA: TGTGCCAGCAAGCCCCTTACGAACACCGGGGAGCTGTTTTTT. Residues: CASKPLTNTGELFF.

This chain connects TRBV10-3 to TRBJ2-7, with TRBD1 matching over 8 bases. V dropped 6 bases and J dropped 1; count of bases not matched to a gene: 5. Germline V CDR1 and CDR2: ENHRY, SYGVKD. CDR3 length equals 14 residues. In DNA, the CDR3 is TGTGCCATCAGCAGGACAGGGACTTCCTACGAGCAGTACTTC. Encoded protein: CAISRTGTSYEQYF.

This chain joins TRBV7-2 and TRBJ2-7; D gene uncertain. From germline, CDR1 is SGHTA and CDR2 FQGNSA. The CDR3 runs to 15 residues. Trimming shortened V by 1 base and J by 2 bases, and 12 bases separated the two germline ends. The CDR3 loop reads CASSLVGGLPYEQYF. The DNA for the CDR3 is TGTGCCAGCAGCTTAGTTGGTGGGCTTCCCTACGAGCAGTACTTC.

V gene TRBV29-1 combines with J gene TRBJ2-6; TRBD1 matches at 7 bases. The CDR3 is 18 amino acids. The germline V gene has CDR1 SQVTM and CDR2 ANQGSEA. The junction had 12 bases not matched to a gene; V was cut back by 3 bases and J by 1 base. The CDR3 loop is CSVEQKEDRTSGANVLTF. CDR3 DNA: TGCAGCGTTGAGCAGAAAGAGGACAGGACGTCTGGGGCCAACGTCCTGACTTTC.

The gene calls are TRBV7-2 and TRBJ2-3, with D hard to call. Germline V gives CDR1 SGHTA, CDR2 FQGNSA. V was pared by 2 bases and J by 5 bases, with 17 bases between. The CDR3 runs 16 residues. The CDR3: CASSLWATRRRDTQYF. The CDR3 region has the DNA TGTGCCAGCAGCTTATGGGCTACCAGGCGAAGAGATACGCAGTATTTT.

The V and J genes are TRBV18 and TRBJ2-7; 10 bases align to TRBD2. The CDR3 has 14 residues. CDR1 and CDR2 (germline): KGHSH, LQKENI. Trimming cost V 2 bases and J 6 bases; bases outside gene matches: 4. The CDR3 coding sequence is TGTGCCAGCTCACCAAGCGGGGGGGCCGCCGAGCAGTACTTC. Protein product: CASSPSGGAAEQYF. The full variable domain, with the rest looked up from reference TRBV18 and TRBJ2-7, is NAGVMQNPRHLVRRRGQEARLRCSPMKGHSHVYWYRQLPEEGLKFMVYLQKENIIDESGMPKERFSAEFPKEGPSILRIQQVVRGDSAAYFCASSPSGGAAEQYFGPGTRLTVT.

This chain uses TRBV5-1 with TRBJ2-7; 7 positions match TRBD1. In germline, CDR1 is SGHRS, CDR2 YFSETQ. The CDR3 runs 14 residues. V dropped 3 bases and J dropped 4; count of bases not matched to a gene: 7. This CDR3 is CASSSDRVWYEQYF. Here the CDR3 DNA reads TGCGCCAGCAGCTCCGACAGGGTATGGTACGAGCAGTACTTC.

The V gene is TRBV5-1, the J gene TRBJ2-5, with TRBD1 matching 11 bases. The CDR3 extends over 17 amino acids. Looked up from germline, CDR1 is SGHRS and CDR2 is YFSETQ. Losses at the gene ends were 3 bases for V and 4 bases for J; bases not matched to a gene: 11. CDR3 in amino acids: CASSWSLGTGGLETQYF. CDR3 nucleotide sequence: TGCGCCAGCAGCTGGTCCCTCGGGACAGGGGGGTTAGAGACCCAGTACTTC.

V and J are TRBV28 and TRBJ2-7, with D maybe TRBD2 (6 bases). V lost 7 bases and J 4 bases, leaving 20 bases between the germline ends. Looked up from germline, CDR1 is MDHEN and CDR2 is SYDVKM. There are 15 residues in the CDR3. The CDR3 sequence: CASIRGRSGVYEQYF. The CDR3, as DNA: TGTGCCAGCATCCGAGGTAGATCGGGAGTATACGAGCAGTACTTC.

The chain is built from TRBV2 and TRBJ2-5; 8 positions match TRBD2. The V gene's germline CDR1 is SNHLY and CDR2 FYNNEI. This CDR3 spans 15 amino acids. V lost 0 bases, J lost 6 bases, and 6 bases stayed unmatched. The CDR3 DNA reads TGTGCCAGCAGTGAAGCTTCAGCGGGAGAACAGACCCAGTACTTC. This sequence encodes CASSEASAGEQTQYF.

The rearrangement uses TRBV9 and TRBJ1-6; 9 bases line up with TRBD1. From germline, CDR1 is SGDLS and CDR2 YYNGEE. This CDR3 is 15 amino acids long. J lost 9 bases, V lost 3 bases, and 7 bases had no gene match. The CDR3 protein is CASSARDRVSSPLHF. DNA for the CDR3: TGTGCCAGCAGCGCCCGGGACAGGGTATCTTCACCCCTCCACTTT. The full variable domain, in which reference TRBV9 and TRBJ1-6 provide the parts outside the CDR3, is DSGVTQTPKHLITATGQRVTLRCSPRSGDLSVYWYQQSLDQGLQFLIQYYNGEERAKGNILERFSAQQFPDLHSELNLSSLELGDSALYFCASSARDRVSSPLHFGNGTRLTVT.

This clone was found a few times. The chain links TRBV5-4 to TRBJ1-2, with 8 positions matching TRBD1. The CDR3 covers 15 residues. The trim removed 3 bases at V and 5 bases at J, leaving 9 bases unmatched. Germline values: CDR1 SGHNT, CDR2 YYREEE (reference sequence). CDR3 region: CASSSQGAGVYGYTF. DNA of the CDR3: TGTGCCAGCAGCTCCCAGGGGGCCGGGGTTTATGGCTACACCTTC.

The V and J genes are TRBV5-1 and TRBJ2-5, with 7 bases that match TRBD1. The CDR3 has 14 residues. Per the germline V gene, CDR1 is SGHRS and CDR2 is YFSETQ. The V and J ends lost 2 bases and 5 bases, in that order; junction bases with no gene match: 6. The CDR3 DNA reads TGCGCCAGCAGCTTTGGACAGGTGAAGGAGACCCAGTACTTC. Translation gives CASSFGQVKETQYF.

This clone was counted only a few times. This chain joins TRBV18 and TRBJ2-3, with TRBD2 matching over 12 bases. J gave up 6 bases and V 5 bases, and 9 bases lay outside the gene matches. Germline assignment: CDR1 KGHSH and CDR2 LQKENI. CDR3 length equals 16 residues. The CDR3 is CASSTALAGGPDTQYF. The CDR3 DNA reads as TGTGCCAGCTCAACTGCCCTAGCGGGGGGGCCGGATACGCAGTATTTT.

This clone was counted a single time. This chain's CDR3 is CASSFTKGDRGGEPQHF. The CDR3 DNA is TGTGCCAGCAGCTTCACCAAAGGGGACAGGGGTGGGGAGCCCCAGCATTTT. The V gene is TRBV7-2, the J gene TRBJ1-5, with 10 bases identical to TRBD1. The CDR3 is 17 amino acids. Germline CDR1 is SGHTA and CDR2 is FQGNSA. Trimming at V came to 3 bases and at J to 8 bases, leaving 13 bases not matched to a gene.

J is TRBJ2-7 and V is TRBV27, with 7 positions matching TRBD1. V was clipped by 0 bases and J by 5 bases; unmatched bases: 7. The CDR3 consists of 15 residues. CDR1 and CDR2 (germline): MNHEY, SMNVEV (reference sequence). CDR3 in DNA: TGTGCCAGCAGTTTATCGGGGACAGACCACCACGAGCAGTACTTC. This translates into CASSLSGTDHHEQYF.

The V call is TRBV7-9, the J call TRBJ2-5; D remains unclear. The germline CDR1 and CDR2 sequences are SEHNR and FQNEAQ (reference sequence). The V end lost 3 bases, the J end lost 4 bases, and 3 bases lay between the germline ends. This CDR3 is built from 11 residues. The CDR3 here is CASSFLETQYF. Written as DNA, the CDR3 is TGTGCCAGCAGCTTTCTAGAGACCCAGTACTTC.

The chain has TRBV5-1 and TRBJ1-3, with 8 bases fitting TRBD1. V dropped 4 bases and J dropped 6; count of bases not matched to a gene: 6. Germline assignment: CDR1 SGHRS and CDR2 YFSETQ. CDR3 length equals 14 residues. DNA of the CDR3: TGCGCCAGCAGCCCGACAGGGGTGGAAAACACCATATATTTT. This translates into CASSPTGVENTIYF. The full variable domain, rest sourced from reference TRBV5-1 and TRBJ1-3, is KAGVTQTPRYLIKTRGQQVTLSCSPISGHRSVSWYQQTPGQGLQFLFEYFSETQRNKGNFPGRFSGRQFSNSRSEMNVSTLELGDSALYLCASSPTGVENTIYFGEGSWLTVV.

This clone turned up a few times. The chain uses TRBV28 and TRBJ1-1; D might be TRBD1 (6 bases). The V end lost 6 bases, the J end lost 1 base, and 15 bases lay between the germline ends. CDR3 length: 15 residues. Germline loops: CDR1 MDHEN, CDR2 SYDVKM. CDR3 residues: CASRPNRAPNTEAFF. The CDR3 DNA is TGTGCCAGCAGACCCAACAGGGCCCCGAACACTGAAGCTTTCTTT.

This clone was detected a few times. This rearrangement joins TRBV29-1 to TRBJ2-1; maybe TRBD2 (5 bases). CDR3 size: 13 residues. The V and J ends lost 6 bases and 5 bases respectively, with 14 bases between them. The germline gives CDR1 SQVTM, CDR2 ANQGSEA. CDR3 region: CSVIRHGNNEQFF. The CDR3 DNA reads as TGCAGCGTAATCCGTCACGGGAACAATGAGCAGTTCTTC.

The gene calls are TRBV2 and TRBJ1-5; a weak D match, TRBD1 (5 bases). The CDR3 totals 15 residues. V shed 3 bases and J shed 0 bases, with 9 bases lying between them. CDR1 is SNHLY and CDR2 is FYNNEI in the germline V gene. DNA for the CDR3: TGTGCCAGCAGTGATTGGGGACTTAGCAATCAGCCCCAGCATTTT. Its translation is CASSDWGLSNQPQHF. The full variable domain, with the rest looked up from reference TRBV2 and TRBJ1-5, is EPEVTQTPSHQVTQMGQEVILRCVPISNHLYFYWYRQILGQKVEFLVSFYNNEISEKSEIFDDQFSVERPDGSNFTLKIRSTKLEDSAMYFCASSDWGLSNQPQHFGDGTRLSIL.

The chain uses TRBV28 and TRBJ2-1; TRBD2 aligns across 12 bases. Germline V gives CDR1 MDHEN, CDR2 SYDVKM. V lost 8 bases to trimming and J lost 9 bases; unmatched junction nucleotides: 5. There are 13 residues in the CDR3. The CDR3 region is CASDLAGGREQFF. CDR3 sequence (DNA): TGTGCCAGCGACCTAGCGGGGGGGCGTGAGCAGTTCTTC.

The V gene is TRBV5-3, the J gene TRBJ1-4; possible D gene TRBD1, 5 bases. TRBV5-3 is annotated as an ORF whose role is uncertain. Between the trimmed V and J ends, which lost 4 bases and 4 bases, there was a span of 17 bases. The CDR3 runs to 16 residues. The CDR3 DNA reads TGTGCCAGAAGCGGAACAGGACGTGGGGATAATGAAAAACTGTTTTTT. This sequence encodes CARSGTGRGDNEKLFF.